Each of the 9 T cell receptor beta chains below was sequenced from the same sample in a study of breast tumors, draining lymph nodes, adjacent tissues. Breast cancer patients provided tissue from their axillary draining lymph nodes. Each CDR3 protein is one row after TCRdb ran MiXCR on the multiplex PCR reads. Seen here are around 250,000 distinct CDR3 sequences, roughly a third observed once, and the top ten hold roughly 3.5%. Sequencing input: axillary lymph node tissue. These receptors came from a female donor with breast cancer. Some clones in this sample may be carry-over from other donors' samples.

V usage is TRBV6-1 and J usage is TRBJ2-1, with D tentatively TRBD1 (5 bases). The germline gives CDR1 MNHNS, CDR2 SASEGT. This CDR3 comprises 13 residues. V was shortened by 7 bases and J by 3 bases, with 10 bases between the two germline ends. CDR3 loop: CASKMDIYNEQFF. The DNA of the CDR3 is TGTGCCAGCAAAATGGACATCTACAATGAGCAGTTCTTC.

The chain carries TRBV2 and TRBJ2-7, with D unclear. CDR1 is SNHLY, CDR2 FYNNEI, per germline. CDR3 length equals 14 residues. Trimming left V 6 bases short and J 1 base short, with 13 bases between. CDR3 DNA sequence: TGTGCCAGCAGAGATGGGTCTAGTTCCTACGAGCAGTACTTC. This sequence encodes CASRDGSSSYEQYF.

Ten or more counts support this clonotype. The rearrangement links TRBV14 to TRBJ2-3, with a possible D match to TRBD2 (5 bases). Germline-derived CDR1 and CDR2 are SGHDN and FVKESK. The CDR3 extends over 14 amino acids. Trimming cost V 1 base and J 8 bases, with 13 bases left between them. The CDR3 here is CASSQAGSSGTQYF. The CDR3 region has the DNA TGTGCCAGCAGCCAAGCGGGGTCTTCAGGTACGCAGTATTTT.

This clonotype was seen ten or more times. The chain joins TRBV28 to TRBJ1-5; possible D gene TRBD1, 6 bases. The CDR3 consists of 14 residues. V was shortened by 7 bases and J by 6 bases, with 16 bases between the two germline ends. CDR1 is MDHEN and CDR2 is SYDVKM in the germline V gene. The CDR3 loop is CASTMGGGSQPQHF. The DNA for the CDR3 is TGTGCCAGCACCATGGGCGGGGGCAGTCAGCCCCAGCATTTT.

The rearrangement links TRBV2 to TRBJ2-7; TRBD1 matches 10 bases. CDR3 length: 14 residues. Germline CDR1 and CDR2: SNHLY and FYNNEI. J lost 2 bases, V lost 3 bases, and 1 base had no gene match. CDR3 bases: TGTGCCAGCAGTGAGGGACAGGGGACCTACGAGCAGTACTTC. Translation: CASSEGQGTYEQYF.

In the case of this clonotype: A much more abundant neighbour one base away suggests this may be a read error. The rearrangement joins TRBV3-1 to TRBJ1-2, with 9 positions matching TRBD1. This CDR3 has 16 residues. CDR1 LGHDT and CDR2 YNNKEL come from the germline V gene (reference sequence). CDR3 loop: CASSQGGTGYGYDYTF. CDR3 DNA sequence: TGTGCCAGCAGCCAAGGCGGGACAGGGTATGGCTATGACTACACCTTC.

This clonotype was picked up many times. CDR3 residues: CSARVTGRNNYGYTF. The CDR3 nucleotides are TGCAGTGCTAGAGTTACAGGGCGGAACAACTATGGCTACACCTTC. The chain employs TRBV20-1 and TRBJ1-2, with a weak D call TRBD1 (6 bases). Germline V CDR1 and CDR2: DFQATT, SNEGSKA (reference sequence). This CDR3 contains 15 residues. V was pared by 1 base and J by 2 bases, with 14 bases between.

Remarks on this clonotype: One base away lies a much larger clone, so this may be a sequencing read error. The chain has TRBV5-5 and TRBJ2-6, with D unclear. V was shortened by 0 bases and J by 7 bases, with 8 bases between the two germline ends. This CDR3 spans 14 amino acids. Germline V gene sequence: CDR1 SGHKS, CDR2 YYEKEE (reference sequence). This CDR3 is CASSLVAAANVLTF. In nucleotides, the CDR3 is TGTGCCAGCAGCTTGGTTGCGGCAGCCAACGTCCTGACTTTC.

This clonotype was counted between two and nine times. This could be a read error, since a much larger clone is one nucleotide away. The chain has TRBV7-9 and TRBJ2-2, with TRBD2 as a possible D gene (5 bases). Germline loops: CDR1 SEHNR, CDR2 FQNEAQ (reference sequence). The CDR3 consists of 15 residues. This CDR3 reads CASSLSAVNTGELLF. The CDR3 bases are TGTGCCAGCAGCTTATCTGCAGTCAACACCGGGGAGCTGCTTTTT.